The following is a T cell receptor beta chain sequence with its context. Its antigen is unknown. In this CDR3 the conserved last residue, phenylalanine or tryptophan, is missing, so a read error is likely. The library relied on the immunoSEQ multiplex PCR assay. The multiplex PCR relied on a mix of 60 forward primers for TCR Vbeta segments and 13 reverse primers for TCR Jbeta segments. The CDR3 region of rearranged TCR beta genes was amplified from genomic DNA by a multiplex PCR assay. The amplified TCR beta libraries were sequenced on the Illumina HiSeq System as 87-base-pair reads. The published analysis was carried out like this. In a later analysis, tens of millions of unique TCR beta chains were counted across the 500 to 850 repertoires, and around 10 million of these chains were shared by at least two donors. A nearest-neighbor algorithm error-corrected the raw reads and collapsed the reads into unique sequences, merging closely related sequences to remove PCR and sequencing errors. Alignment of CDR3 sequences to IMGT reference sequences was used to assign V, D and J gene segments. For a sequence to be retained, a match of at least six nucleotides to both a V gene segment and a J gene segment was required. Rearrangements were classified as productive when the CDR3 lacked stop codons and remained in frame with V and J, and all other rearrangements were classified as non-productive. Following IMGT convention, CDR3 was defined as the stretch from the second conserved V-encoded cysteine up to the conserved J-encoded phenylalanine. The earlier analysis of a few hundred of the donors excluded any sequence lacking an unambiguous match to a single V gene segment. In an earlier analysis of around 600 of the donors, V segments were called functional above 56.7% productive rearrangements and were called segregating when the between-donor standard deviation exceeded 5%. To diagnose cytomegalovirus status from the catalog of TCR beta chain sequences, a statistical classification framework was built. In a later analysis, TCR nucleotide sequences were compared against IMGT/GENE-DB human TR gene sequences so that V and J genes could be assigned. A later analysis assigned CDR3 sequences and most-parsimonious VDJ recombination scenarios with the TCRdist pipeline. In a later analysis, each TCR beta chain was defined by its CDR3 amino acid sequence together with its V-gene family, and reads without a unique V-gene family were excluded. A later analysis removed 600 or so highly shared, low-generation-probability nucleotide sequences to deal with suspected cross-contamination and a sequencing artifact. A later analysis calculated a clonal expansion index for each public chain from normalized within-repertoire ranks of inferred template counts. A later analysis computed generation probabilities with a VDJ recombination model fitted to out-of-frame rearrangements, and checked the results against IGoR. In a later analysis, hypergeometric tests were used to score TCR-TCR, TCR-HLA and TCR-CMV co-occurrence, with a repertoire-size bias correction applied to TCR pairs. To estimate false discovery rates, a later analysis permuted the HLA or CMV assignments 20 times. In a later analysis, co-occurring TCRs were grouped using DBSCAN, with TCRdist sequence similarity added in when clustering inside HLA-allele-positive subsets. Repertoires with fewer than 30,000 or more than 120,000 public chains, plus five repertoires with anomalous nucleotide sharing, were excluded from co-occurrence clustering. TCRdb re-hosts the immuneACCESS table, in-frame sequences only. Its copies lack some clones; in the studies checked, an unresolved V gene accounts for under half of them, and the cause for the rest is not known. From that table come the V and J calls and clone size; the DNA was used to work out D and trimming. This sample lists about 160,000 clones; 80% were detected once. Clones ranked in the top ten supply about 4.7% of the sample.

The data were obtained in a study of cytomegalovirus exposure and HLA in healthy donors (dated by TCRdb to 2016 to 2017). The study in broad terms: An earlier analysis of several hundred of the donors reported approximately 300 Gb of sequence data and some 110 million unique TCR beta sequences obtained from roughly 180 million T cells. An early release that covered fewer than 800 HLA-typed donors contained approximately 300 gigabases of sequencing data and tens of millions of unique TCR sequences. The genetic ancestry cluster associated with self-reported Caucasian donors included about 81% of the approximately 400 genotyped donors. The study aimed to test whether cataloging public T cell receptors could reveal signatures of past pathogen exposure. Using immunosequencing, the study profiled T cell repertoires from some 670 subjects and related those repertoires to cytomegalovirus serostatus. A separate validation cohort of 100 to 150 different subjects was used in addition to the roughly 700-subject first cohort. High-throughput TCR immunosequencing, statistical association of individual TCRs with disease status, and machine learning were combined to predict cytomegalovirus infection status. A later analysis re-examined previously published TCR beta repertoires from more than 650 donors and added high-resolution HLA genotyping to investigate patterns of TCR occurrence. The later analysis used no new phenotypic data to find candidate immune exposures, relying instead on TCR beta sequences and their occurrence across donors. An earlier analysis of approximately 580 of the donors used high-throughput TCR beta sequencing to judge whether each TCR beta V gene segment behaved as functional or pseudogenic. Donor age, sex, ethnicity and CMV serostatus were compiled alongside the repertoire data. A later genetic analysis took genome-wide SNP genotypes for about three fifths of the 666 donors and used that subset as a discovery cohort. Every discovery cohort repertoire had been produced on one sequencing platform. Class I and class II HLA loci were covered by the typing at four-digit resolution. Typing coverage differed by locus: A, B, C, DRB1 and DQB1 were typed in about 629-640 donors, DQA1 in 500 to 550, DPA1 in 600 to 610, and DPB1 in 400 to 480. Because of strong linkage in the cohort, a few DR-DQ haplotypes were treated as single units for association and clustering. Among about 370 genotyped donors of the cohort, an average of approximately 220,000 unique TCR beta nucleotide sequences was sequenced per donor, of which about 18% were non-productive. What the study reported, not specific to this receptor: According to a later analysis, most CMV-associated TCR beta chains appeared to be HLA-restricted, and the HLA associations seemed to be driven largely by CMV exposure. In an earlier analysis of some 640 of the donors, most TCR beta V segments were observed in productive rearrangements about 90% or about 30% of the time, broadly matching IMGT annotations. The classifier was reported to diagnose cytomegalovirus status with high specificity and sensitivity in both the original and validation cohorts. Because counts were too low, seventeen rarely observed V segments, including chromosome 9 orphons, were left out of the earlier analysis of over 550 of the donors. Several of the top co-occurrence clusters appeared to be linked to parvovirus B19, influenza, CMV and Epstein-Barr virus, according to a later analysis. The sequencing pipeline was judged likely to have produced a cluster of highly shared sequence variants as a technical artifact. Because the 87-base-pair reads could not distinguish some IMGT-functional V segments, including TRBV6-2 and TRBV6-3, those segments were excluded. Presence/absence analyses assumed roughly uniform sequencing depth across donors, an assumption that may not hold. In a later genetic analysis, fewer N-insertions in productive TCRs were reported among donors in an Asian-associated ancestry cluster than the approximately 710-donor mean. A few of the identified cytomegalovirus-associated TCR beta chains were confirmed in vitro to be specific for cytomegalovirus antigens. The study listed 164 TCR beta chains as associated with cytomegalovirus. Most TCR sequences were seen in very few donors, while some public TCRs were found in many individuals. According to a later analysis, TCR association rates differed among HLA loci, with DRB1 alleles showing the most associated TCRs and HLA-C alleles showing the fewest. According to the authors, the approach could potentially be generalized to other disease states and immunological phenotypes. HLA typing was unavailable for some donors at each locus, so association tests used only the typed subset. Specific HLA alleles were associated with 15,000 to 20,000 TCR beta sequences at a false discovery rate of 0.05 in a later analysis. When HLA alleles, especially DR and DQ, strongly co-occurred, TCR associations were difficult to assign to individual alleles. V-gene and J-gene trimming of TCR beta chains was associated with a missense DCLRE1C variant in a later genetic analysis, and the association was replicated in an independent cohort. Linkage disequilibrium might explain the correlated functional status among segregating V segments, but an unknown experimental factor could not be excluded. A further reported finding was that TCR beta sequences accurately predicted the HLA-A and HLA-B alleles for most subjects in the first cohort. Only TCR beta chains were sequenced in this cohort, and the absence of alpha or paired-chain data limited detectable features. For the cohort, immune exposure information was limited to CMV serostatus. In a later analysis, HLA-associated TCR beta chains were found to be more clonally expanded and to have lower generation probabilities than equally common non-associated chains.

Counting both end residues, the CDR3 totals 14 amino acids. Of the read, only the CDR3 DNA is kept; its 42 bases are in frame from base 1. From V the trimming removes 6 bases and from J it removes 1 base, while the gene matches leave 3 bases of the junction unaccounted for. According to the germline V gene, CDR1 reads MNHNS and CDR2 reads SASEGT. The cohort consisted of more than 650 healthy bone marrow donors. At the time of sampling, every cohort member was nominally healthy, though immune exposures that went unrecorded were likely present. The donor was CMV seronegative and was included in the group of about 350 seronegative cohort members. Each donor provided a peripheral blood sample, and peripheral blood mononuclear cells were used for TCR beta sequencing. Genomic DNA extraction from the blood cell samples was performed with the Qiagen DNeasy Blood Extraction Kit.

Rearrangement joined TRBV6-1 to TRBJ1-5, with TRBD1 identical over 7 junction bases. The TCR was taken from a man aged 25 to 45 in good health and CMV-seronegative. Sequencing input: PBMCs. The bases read TGTGCCAGCAGCACAGGGGAAAGCAATCAGCCCCAGCATCTT. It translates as CASSTGESNQPQHL.